These T cell receptor beta chains were read from a single sample in a study of T cells in Graves' hyperthyroidism and ophthalmopathy. TCRdb re-analysed the multiplex PCR reads in MiXCR, keeping a single row per CDR3 protein. In the table there are about 350,000 distinct CDR3 sequences, around 13% of which are singletons. Specimen: blood. The source is a woman aged 30 to 39 with Graves' hyperthyroidism. The CDR3 runs from the conserved cysteine through the conserved F or W. The order of the fields is D gene, J gene, V gene, clone size, CDR3 protein, CDR3 DNA. The D gene is left open where the match is weak. A clone size is listed for some rows: how often the clone was seen (once, few, many), or a class if it is expanded.

-,TRBJ1-5,TRBV19,-,CASSFLWGYNQPQHF,TGTGCCAGTAGTTTTTTGTGGGGGTACAATCAGCCCCAGCATTTT
TRBD2,TRBJ2-1,TRBV5-4,many,CASSSSSGSYNEQFF,TGTGCCAGCAGCTCCTCTAGCGGGAGTTACAATGAGCAGTTCTTC
-,TRBJ1-5,TRBV6-2/TRBV6-3,few,CASSALGPPQPQHF,TGTGCCAGCAGTGCCCTCGGGCCGCCTCAGCCCCAGCATTTT
TRBD1,TRBJ2-1,TRBV5-1,-,CASSLSTGGNEQFF,TGCGCCAGCAGCCTATCTACAGGGGGCAATGAGCAGTTCTTC
-,TRBJ2-3,TRBV5-1,many,CASSLPQRSTDTQYF,TGCGCCAGCAGCCTGCCCCAGCGGAGCACAGATACGCAGTATTTT
-,TRBJ2-6,TRBV28,many,CASIEGSGANVLTF,TGTGCCAGCATCGAGGGCTCTGGGGCCAACGTCCTGACTTTC
TRBD2,TRBJ2-3,TRBV7-8,many,CASSLVGREGRYTQYF,TGTGCCAGCAGCTTAGTAGGCCGGGAGGGCCGTTATACGCAGTATTTT
TRBD2,TRBJ2-3,TRBV15,many,CATRARGWASGPLDTQYF,TGTGCCACCCGGGCCCGTGGTTGGGCTAGCGGGCCGCTGGATACGCAGTATTTT
-,TRBJ2-1,TRBV3-2,many,CASSPSRKSSYNEQFF,TGTGCCAGCAGCCCCTCCCGAAAGTCCTCCTACAATGAGCAGTTCTTC
-,TRBJ2-7,TRBV20-1,-,CSARDVSGDSGEQYF,TGCAGTGCTAGAGATGTGTCGGGAGATTCGGGGGAGCAGTACTTC
-,TRBJ2-3,TRBV5-1,many,CASSSEGPATDTQYF,TGCGCCAGCAGCTCCGAAGGGCCTGCCACAGATACGCAGTATTTT